Shown below are 13 T cell receptor beta chains from a single sample sequenced in a study of T cell responses to AZD1222 COVID-19 vaccine. Using immunoSEQ multiplex PCR, the repertoire was profiled, and TCRdb retains in-frame clones only, with some absent. Of roughly 120,000 clones in the sample, 90% to 95% were seen once. This sample comprised peripheral blood, obtained on day 0 of AZD1222 vaccination. The receptors derive from an adult in good health.

V usage is TRBV2 and J usage is TRBJ2-5, with D possibly called TRBD1 or TRBD2 (6 bases each). There are 16 residues in the CDR3. The germline V gene encodes CDR1 SNHLY and CDR2 FYNNEI. V was pared by 6 bases and J by 1 base, with 18 bases between. The CDR3 bases are TGTGCCAGCAGGGAGGGGATTAGACAGGCCCAAGAGACCCAGTACTTC. Its protein product is CASREGIRQAQETQYF.

The CDR3 loop reads CASSLVTGSNQPQHF. In DNA, the CDR3 is TGTGCCAGCAGCCTAGTAACAGGGAGCAATCAGCCCCAGCATTTT. The chain combines TRBV6-5 with TRBJ1-5; possibly TRBD1 for D (6 bases). Germline V CDR1 and CDR2: MNHEY, SVGAGI. This CDR3 comprises 15 residues. V lost 6 bases to trimming and J lost 1 base, with 13 bases between them.

The gene calls are TRBV5-1 and TRBJ1-2; 8 nucleotides line up with TRBD1. V shed 8 bases, J shed 4 bases, and the junction held 4 bases outside the gene matches. This CDR3 region has 12 residues. Looked up from germline, CDR1 is SGHRS and CDR2 is YFSETQ. The CDR3 loop reads CARETGAYGYTF. The CDR3, as DNA: TGCGCCAGGGAGACAGGGGCCTATGGCTACACCTTC.

This chain connects TRBV7-9 to TRBJ1-4; D is ambiguous. CDR1 is SEHNR and CDR2 is FQNEAQ in the germline V gene (reference sequence). V shed 1 base and J shed 3 bases, with 6 bases lying between them. The CDR3 contains 14 residues. CDR3 in amino acids: CASSLGRANEKLFF. The CDR3 region has the DNA TGTGCCAGCAGCTTAGGCCGGGCTAATGAAAAACTGTTTTTT.

The chain employs TRBV29-1 and TRBJ1-1; 7 bases map to TRBD1. This CDR3 spans 13 amino acids. CDR1 is SQVTM, CDR2 ANQGSEA, per germline. The V segment lost 6 bases and the J segment 5 bases; nucleotides outside the gene matches: 9. CDR3 amino acids: CSVHTQGRTEAFF. CDR3 sequence (DNA): TGCAGCGTCCACACACAGGGGAGGACTGAAGCTTTCTTT.

The rearrangement uses TRBV7-9 and TRBJ1-2; D unclear. Trimming removed 6 bases at V and 0 bases at J, with 14 bases between. Germline V gene lookup returns CDR1 SEHNR and CDR2 FQNEAQ (reference sequence). The CDR3 length is 15 residues. CDR3 DNA: TGTGCCAGCAGATCGACCGAAGGCCCTAACTATGGCTACACCTTC. It encodes CASRSTEGPNYGYTF.

The chain links TRBV3-1 (or the pseudogene TRBV3-2) to TRBJ1-6; D ambiguous. Deletions cut 3 bases from V and 8 bases from J, with 8 bases between. In germline, CDR1 is LGHDT, CDR2 YNNKEL (reference sequence). The CDR3 runs 13 residues. In nucleotides, the CDR3 is TGTGCCAGCAGCCAGGGGTCGGATTCACCCCTCCACTTT. This sequence encodes CASSQGSDSPLHF.

CDR3 region: CASRGTGGHQPQHF. The CDR3 nucleotides read TGTGCCAGCAGGGGGACAGGGGGCCATCAGCCCCAGCATTTT. The chain joins TRBV2 to TRBJ1-5; 12 nucleotides align to TRBD1. CDR3 length: 14 amino acids. The germline CDR1 and CDR2 sequences are SNHLY and FYNNEI. The ends lost 6 bases at V and 5 bases at J; junction bases unmatched: 2.

The CDR3 nucleotides are TGTGCCAGTACACCTTCAGGGACCCTTGAGCAGTACTTC. Translated, it gives CASTPSGTLEQYF. The genes are TRBV19 and TRBJ2-7; D may be TRBD1 or TRBD2 (5 bases each). CDR3 length equals 13 residues. The V gene lost 7 bases and the J gene lost 7 bases, with 17 bases spanning the gap. Germline V lookup: CDR1 LNHDA, CDR2 SQIVND (reference sequence).

This clone was seen just once. The chain employs TRBV6-1 and TRBJ1-5; 7 bases map to TRBD1. Germline loops: CDR1 MNHNS, CDR2 SASEGT. This CDR3 is built from 15 residues. V shed 3 bases and J 5 bases; nucleotides not matched to a gene: 7. CDR3 amino acids: CASSDDRDWDQPQHF. CDR3 bases: TGTGCCAGCAGTGATGACAGGGATTGGGATCAGCCCCAGCATTTT.

V and J are TRBV3-1 (or the pseudogene TRBV3-2) and TRBJ1-4; possibly TRBD1 for D (6 bases). Trimming removed 2 bases at V and 5 bases at J, with 12 bases between. CDR3 length equals 15 residues. Germline values: CDR1 LGHDT, CDR2 YNNKEL (reference sequence). The CDR3 here is CASSQRTAFNEKLFF. CDR3 coding DNA: TGTGCCAGCAGCCAAAGGACAGCTTTCAATGAAAAACTGTTTTTT.

This clone came up once. The DNA of the CDR3 is TGTGCCAGCAGCCACGGACAGAGGATTAACTATGGCTACACCTTC. It encodes CASSHGQRINYGYTF. The gene calls are TRBV14 and TRBJ1-2, with D possibly being TRBD1 (6 bases). Germline V lookup: CDR1 SGHDN, CDR2 FVKESK. Trimming stripped 3 bases from V and 1 base from J, with 12 bases between. The CDR3 length is 15 residues.

V is TRBV7-6 and J is TRBJ1-1; D is uncertain. Trimming removed 6 bases at V and 7 bases at J, with 18 bases between. The CDR3 is made up of 14 amino acids. Germline assignment: CDR1 SGHVS and CDR2 FNYEAQ. CDR3 protein: CASSPGRSNSEAFF. The DNA for the CDR3 is TGTGCCAGCAGTCCCGGGAGGAGTAATAGTGAAGCTTTCTTT.